Included here is one TCR beta chain sequence, with context. The antigen remains undetermined. This sample is drawn from a study of cytomegalovirus exposure and HLA in healthy donors. Study background: From donors who were HLA-typed, an early data release held 81 million or so unique TCRs.

This PCR relied on a set of 60 Vbeta primers and 13 Jbeta primers. Original processing methods: Later, tens of millions of unique TCR beta chains were counted in an analysis, and approximately 10 million of them were shared. The data were produced by immunoSEQ multiplex PCR, yet TCRdb's version contains in-frame clones alone and is incomplete. V and J calls and clone size come straight from that table; D and trimming were deduced from the DNA. The repertoire holds some 150,000 clones, with roughly 70% as singletons. Findings and caveats of the study: The records held CMV serostatus as the only immune exposure information. Based on reports, TCR beta sequences accurately predicted HLA-A and HLA-B alleles for most subjects.

The CDR3 length is 16 residues. CDR1 and CDR2 (germline): LNHNV, YYDKDF (reference sequence). V shed 3 bases, J shed 2 bases, and the junction held 8 bases outside the gene matches. The genes are TRBV15 and TRBJ2-3, with 7 bases that match TRBD2. This TCR was recovered from an older woman in good health and CMV-seropositive. Sequencing input: PBMCs. The CDR3 nucleotides read TGTGCCACCAGCAGGACCTCAGCGGGAATCACAGATACGCAGTATTTT. Its translation is CATSRTSAGITDTQYF.